This TCR beta chain stems from a study of beta chain features in type 1 diabetes. This clone was counted between two and nine times. Its antigen remains unknown. Expressed TCRB transcripts got sequenced, as all isolated RNA was reverse transcribed. Profiling relied on immunoSEQ multiplex PCR, and the TCRdb table lists in-frame clones only, not all of them. The data show around 600,000 clones, with roughly an eighth seen just once and 0.09% to 0.15% held by the top ten. Trimming shortened V by 3 bases and J by 4 bases, and 6 bases separated the two germline ends. This CDR3 is built from 12 residues. Germline CDR1 and CDR2: LNHDA and SQIVND (reference sequence). Study-level points and caveats: In comparison with healthy donors, patients had naive, central memory and Treg TCRB repertoires that appeared more similar. When Type 1 diabetes patients were examined, their TCRB CDR3s proved moderately but significantly shorter in all four CD4+ subsets.

This chain links TRBV19 with TRBJ1-2; D uncertain. The receptor comes from a man aged 25 to 40 with type 1 diabetes. The specimen was naive CD4+ T cells from blood. For the CDR3, the DNA is TGTGCCAGTAGTATTCTCGGCTATGGCTACACCTTC. Encoded protein: CASSILGYGYTF.